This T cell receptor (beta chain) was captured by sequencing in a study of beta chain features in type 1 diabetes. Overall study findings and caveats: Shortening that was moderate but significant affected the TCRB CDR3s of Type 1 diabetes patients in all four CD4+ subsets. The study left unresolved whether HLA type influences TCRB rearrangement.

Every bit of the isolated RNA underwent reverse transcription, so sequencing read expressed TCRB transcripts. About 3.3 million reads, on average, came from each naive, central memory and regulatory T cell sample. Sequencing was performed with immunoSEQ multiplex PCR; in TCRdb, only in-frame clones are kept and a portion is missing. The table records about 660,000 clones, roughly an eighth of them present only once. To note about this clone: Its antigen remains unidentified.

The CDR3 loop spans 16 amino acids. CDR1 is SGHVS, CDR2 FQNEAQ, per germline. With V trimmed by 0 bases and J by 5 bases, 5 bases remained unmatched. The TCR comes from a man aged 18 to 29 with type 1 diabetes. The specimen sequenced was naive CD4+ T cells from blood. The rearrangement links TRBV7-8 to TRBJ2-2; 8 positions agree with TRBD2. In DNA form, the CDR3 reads TGTGCCAGCAGCTTAGCCACAGGACTAGCAACCGGGGAGCTGTTTTTT. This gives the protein CASSLATGLATGELFF.